This T cell receptor beta chain was observed in a study of blood T cell repertoires in COVID-19. Germline lookup yields CDR1 MDHEN and CDR2 SYDVKM. Trimming removed 6 bases at V and 2 bases at J, with 17 bases between. This CDR3 spans 16 amino acids. The method was immunoSEQ multiplex PCR; TCRdb's version includes in-frame clones alone and lacks a portion of them. The data show 130,000 to 150,000 clones, roughly 90% seen once. What was sequenced was peripheral blood. The receptor was isolated from a human donor in a cohort sampled during active COVID-19. V is TRBV28 and J is TRBJ1-5; D is possibly TRBD1 (5 bases). CDR3: CASRLAGVGGNQPQHF. For the CDR3, the DNA is TGTGCCAGCAGATTAGCGGGGGTTGGGGGCAATCAGCCCCAGCATTTT.